The 16 T cell receptor beta chains reported below all come from one sample, sequenced in a study of CD8+CD57+ T cells in acquired aplastic anemia. Genomic DNA, the template, was used for profiling of the TCR beta VDJ and CDR3. Via MiXCR, TCRdb re-called the reads, giving one row per CDR3 protein. The table has about 210,000 distinct CDR3 sequences, roughly 55% seen once. The sample taken for sequencing was sorted CD4+, CD8+, or CD8+CD57+ T cells (not recorded which) from PBMCs. The receptors derive from a human donor in good health.

The chain employs TRBV29-1 and TRBJ2-1; possibly TRBD1 for D (6 bases). This CDR3 has 15 amino acids. CDR1 SQVTM and CDR2 ANQGSEA come from the germline V gene. The V gene lost 7 bases and the J gene lost 9 bases, with 25 bases spanning the gap. CDR3 nucleotide sequence: TGCAGCGCGAACGGTTGGGACAACCCAAGCGGTGAGCAGTTCTTC. Its translation: CSANGWDNPSGEQFF.

Points on this clonotype: An end of the junction does not agree with germline; a read error may underlie this. The V call is TRBV24-1, the J call TRBJ2-5; D is possibly TRBD1 (6 bases). Germline-derived CDR1 and CDR2 are KGHDR and SFDVKD. The CDR3 spans 14 residues. The CDR3 spells CATSGRGRGETRYF. CDR3 sequence (DNA): TGTGCCACCAGTGGTCGGGGCAGGGGCGAGACCCGGTACTTC.

This clonotype was observed a few times. The rearrangement uses TRBV5-1 and TRBJ2-3; D is unresolved. This CDR3 has 15 amino acids. V gave up 0 bases and J gave up 0 bases, with 8 bases separating them. Germline V lookup: CDR1 SGHRS, CDR2 YFSETQ. CDR3 residues: CASSLDGGSTDTQYF. The CDR3 DNA sequence: TGCGCCAGCAGCTTGGATGGCGGTAGCACAGATACGCAGTATTTT.

J is TRBJ1-1 and V is TRBV2; a weak D match, TRBD1 (5 bases). The germline V gene has CDR1 SNHLY and CDR2 FYNNEI. V was pared by 6 bases and J by 4 bases, with 9 bases between. This CDR3 comprises 12 residues. CDR3 sequence reads: CASSLGLTEAFF. The CDR3 coding sequence is TGTGCCAGCAGCCTGGGACTCACTGAAGCTTTCTTT. Full variable domain (remainder filled in from reference TRBV2 and TRBJ1-1): EPEVTQTPSHQVTQMGQEVILRCVPISNHLYFYWYRQILGQKVEFLVSFYNNEISEKSEIFDDQFSVERPDGSNFTLKIRSTKLEDSAMYFCASSLGLTEAFFGQGTRLTVV.

At least ten counts were recorded for this clonotype. V gene TRBV11-2 combines with J gene TRBJ2-2, with D perhaps TRBD2 (5 bases). Germline V CDR1 and CDR2: SGHAT, FQNNGV. This CDR3 is built from 12 residues. V lost 10 bases to trimming and J lost 6 bases, with 12 bases between them. CDR3 sequence (DNA): TGTGCCACCGATCCCGGGGCCGGGGAGCTGTTTTTT. Translated: CATDPGAGELFF.

V gene TRBV6-6 combines with J gene TRBJ2-2; TRBD1 agrees at 8 bases. Germline CDR1 MNHNY, CDR2 SVGAGI (reference sequence). This CDR3 region has 15 residues. The J segment lost 5 bases and the V segment lost 6 bases, leaving 8 bases of the junction unmatched. The chain's CDR3 is CASSIGQGRTGELFF. CDR3 sequence (DNA): TGTGCCAGCAGCATAGGACAGGGAAGAACCGGGGAGCTGTTTTTT.

The rearrangement links TRBV6-4 to TRBJ2-3, with 8 positions matching TRBD2. The CDR3 spans 16 residues. Trimming removed 0 bases from V and 6 bases from J; junction bases left unmatched: 8. Germline loops: CDR1 MRHNA, CDR2 SNTAGT. CDR3 amino acids: CASSDSPGGERDTQYF. The CDR3 region has the DNA TGTGCCAGCAGTGACTCGCCCGGGGGGGAACGGGATACGCAGTATTTT.

This clonotype was seen repeatedly, ten times or more. The rearrangement uses TRBV7-9 and TRBJ2-2, with 7 bases lining up with TRBD1. Germline V lookup: CDR1 SEHNR, CDR2 FQNEAQ (reference sequence). V lost 5 bases to trimming and J lost 4 bases; unmatched junction nucleotides: 10. This CDR3 is built from 16 residues. Here the CDR3 DNA reads TGTGCCAGCAGCCCTGATACAGGGGCGGTCACCGGGGAGCTGTTTTTT. Amino acid sequence: CASSPDTGAVTGELFF.

J is TRBJ2-7 and V is TRBV7-9; D is possibly TRBD1 or TRBD2 (6 bases each). Trimming stripped 5 bases from V and 1 base from J, with 21 bases between. This CDR3 region has 17 residues. The V gene's germline CDR1 is SEHNR and CDR2 FQNEAQ (reference sequence). The CDR3 reads CASSGGTPRFRSYEQYF. CDR3 nucleotides: TGTGCCAGCAGCGGGGGGACACCCCGATTTCGGTCCTACGAGCAGTACTTC.

Concerning this clonotype: This is likely a read error, given that the CDR3 carries no conserved phenylalanine or tryptophan at its end. The DNA is omitted, as the CDR3 cannot be located on it reliably, and the CDR3 follows TCRdb's listing. The V call is TRBV29-1, the J call TRBJ1-3. The CDR3 spans 11 amino acids, including both terminal residues. Looked up from germline, CDR1 is SQVTM and CDR2 is ANQGSEA. This CDR3 is CSVVWTSIANT.

A word on this clonotype: A junction end diverges from the germline sequence, so it may reflect a read error. The chain employs TRBV7-3 and TRBJ2-7; 9 bases agree with TRBD1. The germline CDR1 and CDR2 sequences are SGHTA and FQGTGA. The CDR3 length is 15 residues. The CDR3 here is CASSQDRGNTYEQYF. The CDR3 DNA is TGCGCCAGCAGCCAAGACAGGGGGAATACCTACGAGCAGTACTTC.

The sample holds one count of this clonotype. The chain has TRBV7-3 and TRBJ2-5, with a possible D match to TRBD1 (6 bases). Trimming took off 2 bases at V and 5 bases at J, with 15 bases between the two ends. Per the germline V gene, CDR1 is SGHTA and CDR2 is FQGTGA. The CDR3 spans 15 residues. CDR3 loop: CASSLQGRGLETQYF. CDR3 nucleotide sequence: TGTGCCAGCAGCTTACAAGGCAGGGGTTTGGAGACCCAGTACTTC.

About this clonotype itself: One end of the junction fails to match germline, which may point to a read error. The chain uses TRBV10-1 and TRBJ2-7; 7 bases line up with TRBD2. Germline V CDR1 and CDR2: WNHNN, SYGVQD (reference sequence). The CDR3 extends over 17 amino acids. The CDR3 DNA reads TGTGCCAGCTCACCACTCGGGTCCTCCCCCTGGGAGGGCGAGCAGTACTTC. Translated: CASSPLGSSPWEGEQYF.

This clonotype turned up a few times. The chain joins TRBV27 to TRBJ1-5, with D perhaps TRBD1 (6 bases). CDR3 length: 14 amino acids. Trimming shortened V by 6 bases and J by 1 base, and 10 bases separated the two germline ends. Looked up from germline, CDR1 is MNHEY and CDR2 is SMNVEV (reference sequence). CDR3 in amino acids: CASRQGGSNQPQHF. The CDR3 region has the DNA TGTGCCAGCAGACAGGGAGGAAGCAATCAGCCCCAGCATTTT.

This clonotype occurred a few times. The J gene is TRBJ2-7, the V gene TRBV2; D gene ambiguous. CDR1 and CDR2 from the germline V gene are SNHLY and FYNNEI. Trimming shortened V by 4 bases and J by 1 base, and 8 bases separated the two germline ends. CDR3 length equals 13 residues. Here the CDR3 reads CASSVFPSYEQYF. The CDR3 nucleotides read TGTGCCAGCAGTGTTTTCCCTTCCTACGAGCAGTACTTC.

Many counts were recorded for this clonotype. The chain uses TRBV6-2 or TRBV6-3 and TRBJ2-1, with 8 bases that match TRBD2. Trimming took 7 bases from V and 8 from J; bases not matched to a gene: 10. CDR1 and CDR2 (germline): MNHEY, SVGEGT. The CDR3 consists of 14 residues. In nucleotides, the CDR3 is TGTGCCAGCACGAACGGGGGGGCCATCGATGAGCAGTTCTTC. Translating it yields CASTNGGAIDEQFF.